Sequencing of this T cell receptor (beta chain) was carried out in a study of blood T cell repertoires in COVID-19. Study in general: Material from acute and convalescent COVID-19 was sourced from the United States, Italy and Spain. The cDNA or gDNA used as material had been derived from T cells, B-cell-depleted T cells, or PBMCs.

Per the original methods: Researchers report that nucleated cell counts were estimated from reference gene primer amplification. Libraries were prepared by immunoSEQ multiplex PCR; TCRdb keeps only in-frame clonotypes and omits some of them. V and J calls and clone size are as listed in that table; D and trimming were resolved from the DNA. The sample lists some 140,000 clones, 75% to 85% seen once, with about a fifth in the top ten. Germline CDR1 is SNHLY and CDR2 is FYNNEI. This CDR3 has 14 amino acids. The J segment lost 7 bases and the V segment lost 6 bases, leaving 0 bases of the junction unmatched.

The source is an elderly man with acute or convalescent COVID-19. The chain recombines TRBV2 with TRBJ2-1; TRBD2 matches 16 bases. The specimen sequenced was peripheral blood. CDR3 residues: CASRGLAGGNEQFF. The CDR3, as DNA: TGTGCCAGCAGGGGACTAGCGGGGGGGAATGAGCAGTTCTTC.